This T cell receptor beta chain was observed in a study of blood T cell repertoires in COVID-19. Study context: Sites across the United States, Italy and Spain contributed samples from acute and convalescent COVID-19.

Unmatched junction bases numbered 15, after V lost 2 bases and J lost 5 bases. The germline gives CDR1 MNHNS, CDR2 SASEGT. CDR3 size: 18 residues. Per the original data handling: Amplifying reference gene primers gave estimates of nucleated cell counts. TCRdb's copy holds only in-frame clones and misses some; the assay was immunoSEQ multiplex PCR. The V and J calls and clone size come from that table; D and trimming were worked out from the DNA. The top ten clones hold around 5.5% of a sample with 250,000 to 300,000 clones, approximately 85% of them seen once. The receptor was isolated from a man aged 45-65 years with active or convalescent COVID-19. The sample consisted of peripheral blood. This chain joins TRBV6-1 and TRBJ2-5; 9 bases line up with TRBD2. The CDR3 region has the DNA TGTGCCAGCAGTGAATTCCGTTTGCGGGAGGGCCTGTGGGAGACCCAGTACTTC. Its translation: CASSEFRLREGLWETQYF.